The clone carrying this T cell receptor beta chain was seen only once. Its specificity is not known. CDR1 and CDR2 (germline): SGHTA, FQGNSA. This CDR3 is built from 17 residues. The V end lost 5 bases, the J end lost 3 bases, and 17 bases lay between the germline ends. These data originate in a study of vaccination and CD4 T cells after COVID-19. Treatment noted: approximately nine-day PBMC culture with coronavirus spike peptide pools or control peptides (ViraFEST assay). Researchers used the Oncomine TCR Beta short-read assay to sequence DNA from cultured CD4+ T cells. After culture, CD4+ T cells served as the source for genomic DNA extraction. TCRdb re-analysed the PCR reads in MiXCR, keeping a single row per CDR3 protein. The sample holds around 11,000 distinct CDR3 sequences, roughly three fifths seen once.

Sequencing used CD4+ T cells from blood, cultured in vitro. The clonotype comes from a human donor who had recovered from COVID-19. The rearrangement joins TRBV7-2 to TRBJ2-6, with D perhaps being TRBD1 or TRBD2 (7 bases each). The CDR3 DNA follows: TGTACCAGCAGCCCAGGGGGAGGGAAGAGTGGGGCCAACGTCCTGACTTTC. Amino acids: CTSSPGGGKSGANVLTF.